This is a list of T cell receptor beta chains from one sample in a study of blood T cell repertoires in COVID-19. This table comes from immunoSEQ multiplex PCR, and its TCRdb copy is limited to in-frame clones, with some not included. The sample lists more than 110,000 clones; 70% to 85% were seen once. The specimen sequenced was peripheral blood. These receptors all come from a man aged 55 to 70 with acute or convalescent COVID-19. Each CDR3 is given with its conserved first and last residue. A D gene is named only where the DNA matches it firmly. Not all rows give a size; the values are once, few, many and, for expanded clones, a class.

D | size | J | V | CDR3 | DNA
. | . | TRBJ1-2 | TRBV4-3 | CASSQDRGGPGYTF | TGCGCCAGCAGCCAAGATCGTGGCGGTCCGGGCTACACCTTC
TRBD1 | . | TRBJ1-2 | TRBV28 | CASSPGQGGFNPYGYTF | TGTGCCAGCAGCCCGGGACAGGGAGGCTTTAACCCCTATGGCTACACCTTC
TRBD2 | . | TRBJ2-3 | TRBV4-3 | CASSQAIVAGGRDTQYF | TGCGCCAGCAGCCAAGCGATTGTGGCGGGAGGGAGAGATACGCAGTATTTT
. | . | TRBJ1-1 | TRBV3-1/TRBV3-2 | CASSQDRLGQAFF | TGTGCCAGCAGCCAAGATCGGTTGGGGCAGGCTTTCTTT
TRBD2 | . | TRBJ2-3 | TRBV19 | CASTLDGGGTSMSDTQYF | TGTGCCAGTACCTTGGACGGCGGGGGGACTAGCATGTCAGATACGCAGTATTTT
TRBD1 | . | TRBJ2-1 | TRBV28 | CASSFALTGGHNEQFF | TGTGCCAGCAGTTTCGCTTTGACAGGGGGGCACAATGAGCAGTTCTTC
TRBD1 | . | TRBJ2-1 | TRBV7-3 | CASSTGTVYNEQFF | TGTGCCAGCAGCACCGGGACAGTTTACAATGAGCAGTTCTTC
. | . | TRBJ1-1 | TRBV11-3 | CASSQGLNTEAFF | TGTGCCAGCAGCCAGGGGCTGAACACTGAAGCTTTCTTT
. | . | TRBJ1-5 | TRBV15 | CATSAGPGYSNQPQHF | TGTGCCACCAGCGCAGGGCCCGGATATAGCAATCAGCCCCAGCATTTT
. | . | TRBJ2-2 | TRBV6-2/TRBV6-3 | CASSLDWNTGELFF | TGTGCCAGCAGTTTGGACTGGAACACCGGGGAGCTGTTTTTT
TRBD1 | . | TRBJ1-1 | TRBV7-9 | CASSSYDRGNTEAFF | TGTGCCAGCAGCTCATACGACAGGGGGAACACTGAAGCTTTCTTT
TRBD1 | . | TRBJ1-2 | TRBV6-6 | CASSLTGDYGYTF | TGTGCCAGCAGTCTTACAGGGGACTATGGCTACACCTTC
. | once | TRBJ1-1 | TRBV19 | CASSEERGTEAFF | TGTGCCAGTAGTGAGGAACGGGGGACTGAAGCTTTCTTT
. | . | TRBJ2-1 | TRBV6-5 | CASRAPGLINNEQFF | TGTGCCAGCAGGGCGCCGGGACTGATAAATAATGAGCAGTTCTTC
. | . | TRBJ2-2 | TRBV21-1 | CASSKVGPGGLQNTGELFF | TGTGCCAGCAGCAAAGTAGGTCCGGGGGGACTACAAAACACCGGGGAGCTGTTTTTT
TRBD2 | . | TRBJ2-1 | TRBV6-5 | CASARLAGYNEQFF | TGTGCCAGCGCCCGACTAGCGGGCTACAATGAGCAGTTCTTC
. | . | TRBJ2-2 | TRBV2 | CASRWNSGTGELFF | TGTGCCAGCAGGTGGAATTCAGGAACCGGGGAGCTGTTTTTT
. | . | TRBJ2-5 | TRBV5-1 | CASSPLSGAQETQYF | TGCGCCAGCAGCCCCCTGTCGGGAGCCCAAGAGACCCAGTACTTC
TRBD2 | few | TRBJ2-7 | TRBV28 | CASSLTSGRREQYF | TGTGCCAGCAGTCTGACTAGCGGGAGGCGGGAGCAGTACTTC
. | . | TRBJ2-2 | TRBV29-1 | CSVVVSGANTGELFF | TGCAGCGTAGTTGTGTCAGGGGCGAACACCGGGGAGCTGTTTTTT
. | . | TRBJ2-1 | TRBV3-1/TRBV3-2 | CASSPFGREQFF | TGTGCCAGCAGCCCGTTCGGTCGAGAGCAGTTCTTC
. | . | TRBJ2-2 | TRBV9 | CASSVEPSGELFF | TGTGCCAGCAGCGTAGAGCCTTCCGGGGAGCTGTTTTTT
. | once | TRBJ1-4 | TRBV4-3 | CASSQEGQYNEKLFF | TGCGCCAGCAGCCAAGAAGGACAGTATAATGAAAAACTGTTTTTT